Listed here is a single T cell receptor (beta chain). Its antigen is as yet unknown. The data originate from a study of cytomegalovirus exposure and HLA in healthy donors. Study-wide background: Both the roughly 120 validation repertoires and the roughly 640 first-cohort repertoires used the same platform, as reported by a later analysis. Findings and caveats of the study: Cytomegalovirus-associated TCR beta chains were listed, numbering approximately 150. Reports described diagnosis of cytomegalovirus status by the classifier as highly specific and sensitive.

The table came from immunoSEQ multiplex PCR; TCRdb's copy has only in-frame clones and leaves some out. The sample includes some 240,000 clones, around 87% of them seen just once. The donors were in the roughly 120-subject validation cohort, distinct from the 666-subject first cohort. Trimming took 0 bases from V and 1 from J, leaving 9 bases between them. The CDR3 totals 15 residues. Germline V gives CDR1 SGDLS, CDR2 YYNGEE. Sequenced input: PBMCs. This chain links TRBV9 with TRBJ2-3, with D possibly matching TRBD2 (5 bases). The TCR sequence derives from a woman aged 18-29 years in good health and CMV-seropositive. CDR3 DNA: TGTGCCAGCAGCGTAGTGGGTAGCGGCACAGATACGCAGTATTTT. Its protein is CASSVVGSGTDTQYF.